This T cell receptor beta chain is from a study of OX40 agonist ivuxolimab in advanced cancers. Study background: Mean age about 60 years, range 23 to 79; just over 80% male.

Here immunoSEQ multiplex PCR was the method, and the copy in TCRdb shows in-frame clones only, minus some. This sample has some 49,000 clones, with roughly 82% found just once. As regards this clone: The antigen remains undetermined.

Study findings and constraints: By week 6 at 0.1 to 3.0 mg/kg, blood CD4+ and CD8+ T cells had expanded clonally.

CDR1 is SGDLS, CDR2 YYNGEE, per germline. V was clipped by 2 bases and J by 9 bases, with 18 bases between them. This CDR3 contains 15 residues. The sequenced sample was CD4+ or CD8+ T cells sorted from blood, obtained in a trial of the OX40 agonist ivuxolimab. The V and J genes are TRBV9 and TRBJ2-1, with D maybe TRBD2 (7 bases). The sequence derives from an adult with an advanced solid tumor such as melanoma, head and neck, liver or kidney cancer. The DNA of the CDR3 is TGTGCCAGCAGCGTGGGGGACGCGGGGGCTCTTGAGCAGTTCTTC. It is translated as CASSVGDAGALEQFF.